Listed below are T cell receptor beta chains from one sample, sequenced in a study of T cell responses to AZD1222 COVID-19 vaccine. This table comes from immunoSEQ multiplex PCR, and its TCRdb copy is limited to in-frame clones, with some not included. The repertoire has 160,000 or so clones, approximately 90% of them found once; the top ten carry approximately 1.5%. Sample: peripheral blood, taken 28 days after the second AZD1222 dose. These TCRs come from an adult who received the AZD1222 COVID-19 vaccine. Both conserved end residues are trimmed from each CDR3. A D gene is named only where the DNA matches it firmly. Expanded clones are given a class, and other clones once, few, many or no size at all.

TRBV5-5,TRBJ1-5,-,-,ASSPQGYSNQPQH
TRBV5-5,TRBJ1-2,-,TRBD1,ASSRDREGGYT
TRBV7-9,TRBJ2-7,-,-,ASSSGREISYEQY
TRBV7-8,TRBJ1-2,few,-,ASSPGTDYGYT
TRBV2,TRBJ1-1,-,-,ASIGTVSTEAF
TRBV19,TRBJ1-2,-,-,ASIPRAASIRSYGYT
TRBV6-5,TRBJ1-1,-,-,ASTLAPPMNTEAF
TRBV7-9,TRBJ2-1,-,-,ASSPKGGDEQF
TRBV7-2,TRBJ2-1,-,-,AYQEGGAANEQF
TRBV24-1,TRBJ2-1,-,-,ATSDGGADEQF
TRBV6-5,TRBJ2-3,-,TRBD2,ASSRSGGSTDTQY
TRBV7-9,TRBJ1-5,-,TRBD1,ASSPTGDGNQPQH
TRBV5-8,TRBJ1-2,once,TRBD1,ASSRTGGRDGYT
TRBV5-1,TRBJ1-6,-,-,ASSLDSGSSYNSPLH
TRBV3-1/TRBV3-2,TRBJ1-2,-,-,ASSLSFADYT
TRBV5-4,TRBJ2-1,-,-,ASSLGVEQF
TRBV11-2,TRBJ2-7,-,TRBD1,ASSLQGGYEQY
TRBV6-5,TRBJ2-7,-,-,ASLGAYYEQY
TRBV28,TRBJ1-5,-,TRBD1,ASSWGTGLQPQH
TRBV7-9,TRBJ2-5,few,TRBD2,ASSLAGGKETQY
TRBV2,TRBJ2-7,once,-,ASRYGDTPYEQY
TRBV10-3,TRBJ2-1,-,-,AISEPIDSEQF
TRBV4-2,TRBJ1-1,few,TRBD1,ASSQVWGDSGAPEAF
TRBV2,TRBJ2-3,-,-,ASRRLAGTDTQY
TRBV14,TRBJ1-1,-,TRBD1,ASSQIDRVRAF
TRBV19,TRBJ1-2,-,-,ASSSFGLWGYT
TRBV7-3,TRBJ1-6,-,-,ASSLGGVRNSPLH
TRBV7-9,TRBJ2-5,-,-,ASSLGQGPRGETQY
TRBV19,TRBJ2-1,once,TRBD2,ASSIGGREVDEQF
TRBV5-3,TRBJ1-6,-,TRBD1,ARSPNRGSSYNSPLH
TRBV30,TRBJ1-2,few,TRBD1,AWSLFLRGSDGYT
TRBV12-3/TRBV12-4,TRBJ2-1,-,-,ASSFRRQQF
TRBV12-3/TRBV12-4,TRBJ1-2,-,-,ASGTFSNYGYT
TRBV30,TRBJ2-5,few,-,AWGSGQETQY
TRBV30,TRBJ2-5,-,TRBD2,AWSLTGTRQETQY
TRBV18,TRBJ1-1,-,-,ASSPERKNTEAF
TRBV21-1,TRBJ2-7,-,-,ASSKGAPEKEGYEQY
TRBV5-1,TRBJ1-6,few,TRBD1,ASTGQEGSYNSPLH
TRBV7-9,TRBJ2-7,-,TRBD1,ASSSSRQGRSYEQY